This TCR beta chain came from a study of blood T cells in healthy people across ages. The authors ran a second PCR of roughly 6 to 11 cycles using a sample-barcoded 5' primer and a J-beta primer mix. Every single cDNA molecule received a tag from a template-switch adaptor with 12 random nucleotides. Each CDR3 protein gets one entry after TCRdb re-called the 5' RACE reads with MiXCR. The data hold around 990,000 distinct CDR3 sequences, with more than 30% observed a single time. Caucasian individuals from Russia who were healthy and aged 6 to 90 acted as donors. V lost 8 bases to trimming and J lost 10 bases, with 25 bases between them. CDR3 size: 15 residues. Germline loops: CDR1 LGHNA, CDR2 YSLEER.

The clonotype was recovered from a man younger than 30 in good health. The chain has TRBV4-3 and TRBJ2-3; no clear D gene. Sequencing was done on a sample of blood. The DNA of the CDR3 is TGCGCCAGCCCCAACGGTTCGGAGACACAGATGTCGCAGTATTTT. As protein: CASPNGSETQMSQYF.